This T cell receptor (beta chain) was found in a study of blood T cell repertoires in COVID-19. Overall study: The samples span acute and convalescent COVID-19 from the United States, Italy and Spain.

Deletions cut 4 bases from V and 2 bases from J, with 7 bases between. This CDR3 is 13 amino acids long. The germline V gene has CDR1 SGHRS and CDR2 YFSETQ. Original processing notes: From reference gene primer amplification, estimates of nucleated cell counts were derived. The repertoire was sequenced with immunoSEQ multiplex PCR; TCRdb's copy has only in-frame clones and lacks some. D and trimming were read from the DNA, whereas the V and J calls and clone size are those reported in that table. The sample has approximately 460,000 clones; approximately 89% are singletons. This TCR came from a young man with COVID-19, enrolled during active disease. Sequenced sample: peripheral blood. The gene calls are TRBV5-1 and TRBJ1-5, with D hard to call. The CDR3 reads CASSPGGNQPQHF. In DNA, the CDR3 is TGCGCCAGCAGCCCCGGGGGCAATCAGCCCCAGCATTTT.